The rows below give T cell receptor beta chains drawn from one sample of a study of immune evolution from preneoplasia to lung adenocarcinoma. Repertoires were generated with immunoSEQ multiplex PCR, while TCRdb's copy carries only in-frame clones and drops some. Here the sample spans 14,000 or so clones, approximately 83% being singletons. The material sequenced was FFPE lung adenocarcinoma in situ tissue. The receptor set was obtained from a donor at least 70 years old with lung adenocarcinoma. The CDR3 runs from the conserved cysteine through the conserved F or W. Each record gives: D gene, clone size, J gene, V gene, CDR3 protein, CDR3 DNA. A D gene is named only where the DNA matches it firmly. Size values are once, few and many counts, or a class for expanded clones, and some rows have none.

D: NA
size: NA
J: TRBJ2-6
V: TRBV25-1
CDR3: CASSEAGANVLTF
DNA: TGTGCCAGCAGTGAAGCCGGGGCCAACGTCCTGACTTTC

D: NA
size: NA
J: TRBJ2-5
V: TRBV5-1
CDR3: CASSLDGQFQETQYF
DNA: TGCGCCAGCAGCTTGGATGGGCAATTCCAAGAGACCCAGTACTTC

D: NA
size: NA
J: TRBJ1-2
V: TRBV7-9
CDR3: CASSLATDSPYGYTF
DNA: TGTGCCAGCAGCTTAGCCACTGACAGCCCCTATGGCTACACCTTC

D: TRBD1
size: NA
J: TRBJ1-1
V: TRBV28
CDR3: CASTLGQGRTEAFF
DNA: TGTGCCAGCACCCTGGGACAGGGCCGGACTGAAGCTTTCTTT

D: TRBD1
size: NA
J: TRBJ2-7
V: TRBV18
CDR3: CASSPRTGSAYEQYF
DNA: TGTGCCAGCTCACCAAGGACAGGGTCCGCCTACGAGCAGTACTTC

D: TRBD2
size: NA
J: TRBJ2-2
V: TRBV11-2
CDR3: CASSYSGTNTGELFF
DNA: TGTGCCAGCAGCTATAGCGGGACGAACACCGGGGAGCTGTTTTTT

D: NA
size: NA
J: TRBJ2-3
V: TRBV11-2
CDR3: CASSQGRDGLRTDTQYF
DNA: TGTGCCAGCAGCCAGGGTCGGGACGGGCTCCGCACAGATACGCAGTATTTT

D: NA
size: NA
J: TRBJ1-2
V: TRBV28
CDR3: CASRTTRGNGYTF
DNA: TGTGCCAGCCGAACGACGCGGGGCAATGGCTACACCTTC

D: NA
size: NA
J: TRBJ1-1
V: TRBV5-4
CDR3: CASSLPDPGTEAFF
DNA: TGTGCCAGCAGCTTGCCAGACCCGGGCACTGAAGCTTTCTTT

D: TRBD2
size: NA
J: TRBJ2-3
V: TRBV9
CDR3: CASSVGVSGIGTATQYF
DNA: TGTGCCAGCAGCGTAGGTGTTAGCGGGATCGGGACCGCTACGCAGTATTTT

D: NA
size: NA
J: TRBJ2-3
V: TRBV28
CDR3: CASTLTGFPDTQYF
DNA: TGTGCCAGCACCCTAACAGGTTTTCCAGATACGCAGTATTTT

D: NA
size: NA
J: TRBJ1-2
V: TRBV2
CDR3: CASSDTLGPWGNGYTF
DNA: TGTGCCAGCAGTGACACCCTCGGTCCTTGGGGGAATGGCTACACCTTC

D: NA
size: NA
J: TRBJ2-3
V: TRBV7-2
CDR3: CASSLVGGNGFTQYF
DNA: TGTGCCAGCAGCTTAGTGGGCGGGAATGGGTTTACGCAGTATTTT

D: TRBD1
size: NA
J: TRBJ1-2
V: TRBV6-5
CDR3: CASSFRTGFYGYTF
DNA: TGTGCCAGCAGTTTCCGGACAGGGTTCTATGGCTACACCTTC

D: TRBD1
size: NA
J: TRBJ1-4
V: TRBV6-6
CDR3: CASSTTRQGNEKLFF
DNA: TGTGCCAGCAGTACCACCCGACAGGGTAATGAAAAACTGTTTTTT

D: NA
size: few
J: TRBJ1-5
V: TRBV2
CDR3: CASSESGGVQPQHF
DNA: TGTGCCAGCAGTGAATCGGGCGGGGTGCAGCCCCAGCATTTT

D: NA
size: NA
J: TRBJ2-7
V: TRBV6-5
CDR3: CASTRTGSPDSEQYF
DNA: TGTGCCAGCACCAGAACAGGTAGCCCCGACTCCGAGCAGTACTTC

D: TRBD2
size: NA
J: TRBJ2-3
V: TRBV29-1
CDR3: CSVGGRATDTQYF
DNA: TGCAGCGTTGGGGGGAGGGCGACAGATACGCAGTATTTT

D: TRBD1
size: once
J: TRBJ2-3
V: TRBV29-1
CDR3: CSVSGGDRDPHTQYF
DNA: TGCAGCGTCAGTGGGGGGGACAGGGACCCTCATACGCAGTATTTT

D: TRBD1
size: NA
J: TRBJ1-1
V: TRBV4-2
CDR3: CASSLPGQGAEAFF
DNA: TGTGCCAGCAGCCTACCGGGACAGGGGGCTGAAGCTTTCTTT

D: TRBD1
size: NA
J: TRBJ1-2
V: TRBV11-2
CDR3: CASSKTGTENGYTF
DNA: TGTGCCAGCAGCAAGACCGGGACAGAAAATGGCTACACCTTC

D: NA
size: once
J: TRBJ2-2
V: TRBV11-2
CDR3: CASSLDTAGVGFGELFF
DNA: TGTGCCAGCAGCTTAGACACGGCAGGGGTAGGATTCGGGGAGCTGTTTTTT

D: TRBD1
size: once
J: TRBJ1-2
V: TRBV2
CDR3: CASSESETGALGSYGYTF
DNA: TGTGCCAGCAGTGAATCAGAGACAGGGGCACTAGGGAGCTATGGCTACACCTTC

D: NA
size: NA
J: TRBJ1-4
V: TRBV5-6
CDR3: CASSMGPNEKLFF
DNA: TGTGCCAGCAGCATGGGCCCAAATGAAAAACTGTTTTTT

D: TRBD1
size: NA
J: TRBJ1-3
V: TRBV7-6
CDR3: CASSHTGAGNTIYF
DNA: TGTGCCAGCAGCCATACAGGGGCTGGAAACACCATATATTTT

D: TRBD2
size: NA
J: TRBJ2-3
V: TRBV5-4
CDR3: CASSPTSGRADTQYF
DNA: TGTGCCAGCAGCCCCACTAGCGGGAGGGCAGATACGCAGTATTTT

D: TRBD2
size: NA
J: TRBJ2-1
V: TRBV9
CDR3: CASSARDYSYNEQFF
DNA: TGTGCCAGCAGCGCCCGGGACTACTCCTACAATGAGCAGTTCTTC

D: NA
size: NA
J: TRBJ2-7
V: TRBV20-1
CDR3: CSVPGPNEQYF
DNA: TGCAGTGTCCCAGGGCCCAACGAGCAGTACTTC